One sample yielded the 32 T cell receptor beta chains listed below, sequenced in a study of cytomegalovirus exposure and HLA in healthy donors. The PCR ran on 60 Vbeta and 13 Jbeta primers. Profiled with immunoSEQ multiplex PCR; TCRdb holds only in-frame clones, not every one. The repertoire has over 150,000 clones, roughly 70% of them found once; the top ten carry 2.1%. What was sequenced was PBMCs. The source of these receptors is a man aged 25 to 45 in good health and CMV-seronegative.

This clone has only a few counts. The V gene is TRBV7-8, the J gene TRBJ1-3; possible D gene TRBD1, 6 bases. Looked up from germline, CDR1 is SGHVS and CDR2 is FQNEAQ. Trimming shortened V by 5 bases and J by 1 base, and 12 bases separated the two germline ends. CDR3 length: 15 amino acids. The CDR3 loop reads CASSQGGASGNTIYF. The CDR3 DNA reads as TGTGCCAGCAGCCAAGGGGGGGCGTCTGGAAACACCATATATTTT.

The chain carries TRBV6-4 and TRBJ1-3; maybe TRBD1 (6 bases). Per germline, CDR1 MRHNA and CDR2 SNTAGT. V lost 0 bases to trimming and J lost 0 bases, with 6 bases between them. This CDR3 has 15 amino acids. Written as DNA, the CDR3 is TGTGCCAGCAGTGACTCGGGACACTCTGGAAACACCATATATTTT. Protein product: CASSDSGHSGNTIYF.

The chain couples TRBV9 to TRBJ1-4, with 8 bases matching TRBD1. CDR1 is SGDLS and CDR2 is YYNGEE in the germline V gene. V shed 0 bases, J shed 5 bases, and the junction held 9 bases outside the gene matches. The CDR3 is made up of 17 amino acids. CDR3 coding DNA: TGTGCCAGCAGCGTAGACCAGGGGGCACCCCTCAATGAAAAACTGTTTTTT. Translating it yields CASSVDQGAPLNEKLFF.

Comments on this clone: Here the CDR3 omits its conserved ending phenylalanine or tryptophan, so a read error is the likely source. The chain combines TRBV9 with TRBJ2-7, with D perhaps TRBD2 (7 bases). The germline CDR1 and CDR2 sequences are SGDLS and YYNGEE. V gave up 0 bases and J gave up 2 bases, with 9 bases separating them. This CDR3 is built from 14 residues. The CDR3 protein is CASSVAGGPYEQYS. The CDR3 nucleotides are TGTGCCAGCAGCGTAGCCGGGGGGCCCTACGAGCAGTACTCC.

The chain uses TRBV6-6 and TRBJ1-5; 7 bases map to TRBD1. Trimming cost V 4 bases and J 4 bases; bases outside gene matches: 4. Germline CDR1 reads MNHNY; CDR2 reads SVGAGI (reference sequence). This CDR3 is built from 14 residues. Written as DNA, the CDR3 is TGTGCCAGCAGTTCCCTGGACAGGAATCAGCCCCAGCATTTT. Translated, it gives CASSSLDRNQPQHF.

This clone was observed a handful of times. The gene calls are TRBV28 and TRBJ1-6, with D possibly being TRBD1 (5 bases). CDR3 length: 15 amino acids. Trimming pared 6 bases from V and 3 bases from J, leaving 12 bases between. Looked up from germline, CDR1 is MDHEN and CDR2 is SYDVKM. The CDR3 nucleotides are TGTGCCAGCAGGGAGACAGTTCACTATAATTCACCCCTCCACTTT. Protein: CASRETVHYNSPLHF.

The CDR3 loop reads CASSDGSNQPQHF. The DNA of the CDR3 is TGTGCCAGCAGTGACGGTAGCAATCAGCCCCAGCATTTT. This sequence joins TRBV25-1 and TRBJ1-5; no reliable D call. The germline CDR1 and CDR2 sequences are MGHDK and SYGVNS. The CDR3 length is 13 residues. V lost 3 bases and J lost 0, with 3 bases in between.

The V gene is TRBV28, the J gene TRBJ1-3; TRBD1 might be the D (6 bases). This CDR3 is 14 amino acids long. Trimming shortened V by 5 bases and J by 1 base, and 9 bases separated the two germline ends. In germline, CDR1 is MDHEN, CDR2 SYDVKM. The CDR3 is CASSKTGSGNTIYF. The DNA of the CDR3 is TGTGCCAGCAGTAAAACAGGGTCTGGAAACACCATATATTTT.

CDR3 sequence (DNA): TGTGCCAGCAGCGGGGAGCCGGGACAGGGGGGGCAGACCCAGTACTTC. Translation gives CASSGEPGQGGQTQYF. The V call is TRBV7-8, the J call TRBJ2-5; TRBD1 matches 11 bases. The CDR3 length is 16 residues. CDR1 and CDR2 (germline): SGHVS, FQNEAQ. J was trimmed by 6 bases and V by 5 bases; bases with no gene match: 11. Full variable domain (rest looked up from reference TRBV7-8 and TRBJ2-5): GAGVSQSPRYKVAKRGQDVALRCDPISGHVSLFWYQQALGQGPEFLTYFQNEAQLDKSGLPSDRFFAERPEGSVSTLKIQRTQQEDSAVYLCASSGEPGQGGQTQYFGPGTRLLVL.

The chain carries TRBV14 and TRBJ2-7; 10 bases map to TRBD2. Trimming took 0 bases from V and 6 from J; bases not matched to a gene: 2. The CDR3 length is 14 residues. The germline V gene has CDR1 SGHDN and CDR2 FVKESK. The CDR3 here is CASSQEAGGSEQYF. DNA for the CDR3: TGTGCCAGCAGCCAAGAAGCGGGGGGGAGCGAGCAGTACTTC.

This chain connects TRBV28 to TRBJ2-7, with a possible D match to TRBD1 (6 bases). CDR1 is MDHEN and CDR2 is SYDVKM in the germline V gene. The V and J ends lost 9 bases and 7 bases respectively, with 25 bases between them. CDR3 length: 15 amino acids. CDR3 DNA: TGTGCCAGTATCTCCAATTGGTGGGACATCATAGAGCAGTACTTC. This codes for CASISNWWDIIEQYF.

The chain joins TRBV9 to TRBJ1-3, with no clear D. The J call may be faulty, since TRBJ2-2 better matches the DNA end. Germline assignment: CDR1 SGDLS and CDR2 YYNGEE. The CDR3 length is 13 residues. CDR3: CASSPRDGGELFF. The CDR3 nucleotides are TGTGCCAGCAGCCCCCGCGATGGCGGGGAGCTGTTTTTT.

The chain couples TRBV6-1 to TRBJ1-5, with D unclear. The CDR3 spans 13 residues. Germline V CDR1 and CDR2: MNHNS, SASEGT. Trimming removed 0 bases at V and 5 bases at J, with 5 bases between. In nucleotides, the CDR3 is TGTGCCAGCAGTGAAGCCGCGGATCAGCCCCAGCATTTT. This translates into CASSEAADQPQHF.

This chain links TRBV6-1 with TRBJ1-3; D is unresolved. The CDR3 is made up of 16 amino acids. CDR1 and CDR2 (germline): MNHNS, SASEGT. Trimming cost V 1 base and J 1 base, with 11 bases left between them. The CDR3 DNA is TGTGCCAGCAGTGAAGTGGACTCCCCGTCTGGAAACACCATATATTTT. Its translation is CASSEVDSPSGNTIYF.

The chain uses TRBV19 and TRBJ1-2; 8 bases map to TRBD1. This CDR3 has 12 residues. Trimming took 7 bases from V and 8 from J; bases not matched to a gene: 6. CDR1 is LNHDA, CDR2 SQIVND, per germline (reference sequence). In DNA, the CDR3 is TGTGCCAGTAAAGGGCCAGGGGGCGGCTACACCTTC. It yields the protein CASKGPGGGYTF.

The chain is built from TRBV6-1 and TRBJ2-3; 7 bases are shared with TRBD1. CDR1 is MNHNS, CDR2 SASEGT, per germline. The CDR3 has 14 residues. The ends lost 1 base at V and 8 bases at J; junction bases unmatched: 6. CDR3 DNA: TGTGCCAGCAGTGAAGGGCAGACAGGGACTACGCAGTATTTT. Residues: CASSEGQTGTTQYF.

The J gene is TRBJ2-7, the V gene TRBV28, with no clear D. The V end lost 3 bases, the J end lost 0 bases, and 12 bases lay between the germline ends. Germline CDR1 and CDR2: MDHEN and SYDVKM. This CDR3 region has 15 residues. The CDR3 sequence is CASSFLSRSSYEQYF. The CDR3 DNA sequence: TGTGCCAGCAGTTTTTTGTCTAGGAGCTCCTACGAGCAGTACTTC.

V and J are TRBV7-9 and TRBJ2-7; perhaps TRBD2 as D (7 bases). V lost 5 bases and J 6 bases, leaving 20 bases between the germline ends. CDR1 SEHNR and CDR2 FQNEAQ come from the germline V gene (reference sequence). This CDR3 comprises 15 residues. The CDR3 is CASSRYVGGPSEQYF. In DNA, the CDR3 is TGTGCCAGCAGCCGGTACGTGGGGGGGCCGTCCGAGCAGTACTTC.

This clone was counted once. The chain joins TRBV18 to TRBJ2-2; 9 positions agree with TRBD1. The V segment lost 5 bases and the J segment 2 bases; nucleotides outside the gene matches: 12. This CDR3 comprises 18 residues. Germline CDR1 is KGHSH and CDR2 is LQKENI. The CDR3 nucleotides read TGTGCCAGCTCATCCCAGGCGGGGACAGGGACCAACACCGGGGAGCTGTTTTTT. It translates to CASSSQAGTGTNTGELFF.

This chain joins TRBV6-5 and TRBJ1-2; D gene ambiguous. The CDR3 runs 15 residues. The V and J ends lost 0 bases and 2 bases respectively, with 10 bases between them. CDR1 and CDR2 from the germline V gene are MNHEY and SVGAGI. CDR3 nucleotide sequence: TGTGCCAGCAGTTACTCTTTGTTCTCCAACTATGGCTACACCTTC. It yields the protein CASSYSLFSNYGYTF.

The chain has TRBV6-6 and TRBJ2-3, with a possible D match to TRBD1 (6 bases). The CDR3 spans 15 residues. V was pared by 5 bases and J by 0 bases, with 12 bases between. CDR1 and CDR2 from the germline V gene are MNHNY and SVGAGI (reference sequence). This chain's CDR3 is CASSHRDGSTDTQYF. CDR3 nucleotide sequence: TGTGCCAGCAGTCACAGGGACGGCAGCACAGATACGCAGTATTTT.

The chain uses TRBV28 and TRBJ2-2; tentative D call: TRBD2 (6 bases). The CDR3 has 15 residues. In germline, CDR1 is MDHEN, CDR2 SYDVKM. With 2 bases removed from V and 4 bases from J, the gap between germline ends came to 11 bases. The CDR3 bases are TGTGCCAGCAGTTTAGCGGGACTTAGCACCGGGGAGCTGTTTTTT. It is translated as CASSLAGLSTGELFF.

The chain links TRBV2 to TRBJ1-1; TRBD1 is a possible D gene (6 bases). Trimming pared 5 bases from V and 5 bases from J, leaving 15 bases between. The CDR3 covers 14 residues. Germline assignment: CDR1 SNHLY and CDR2 FYNNEI. The CDR3 sequence: CASSSPGERTEAFF. The CDR3 region has the DNA TGTGCCAGCAGTTCCCCAGGGGAGAGGACTGAAGCTTTCTTT.

V usage is TRBV18 and J usage is TRBJ2-5; the D gene is possibly TRBD2 (6 bases). The CDR3 sequence is 14 residues long. Germline CDR1 KGHSH, CDR2 LQKENI. The V end lost 3 bases, the J end lost 4 bases, and 12 bases lay between the germline ends. As DNA, the CDR3 is TGTGCCAGCTCACCCCGGAGGGAGTTAGAGACCCAGTACTTC. This gives the protein CASSPRRELETQYF.

The chain combines TRBV6-1 with TRBJ2-2, with 8 positions matching TRBD1. Trimming took 4 bases from V and 4 from J; bases not matched to a gene: 17. CDR1 and CDR2 from the germline V gene are MNHNS and SASEGT. The CDR3 length is 19 residues. The CDR3 nucleotides are TGTGCCAGCAGTGTCTTAACCCAGGGGGCCTTTGGGGGCACCGGGGAGCTGTTTTTT. Protein product: CASSVLTQGAFGGTGELFF.

On this clone itself: The junction and the germline gene differ at one end; a read error may be behind it. The genes are TRBV25-1 and TRBJ1-2; unclear D gene. Germline CDR1 reads MGHDK; CDR2 reads SYGVNS. CDR3 length: 15 residues. CDR3 DNA sequence: TGTGCCAGCAGTGGGGCCGGGGAGCGATGGGATGGCTACCCCTTC. Translation: CASSGAGERWDGYPF.

The chain links TRBV7-2 to TRBJ2-3; D gene ambiguous. Germline V gene lookup returns CDR1 SGHTA and CDR2 FQGNSA. This CDR3 has 14 residues. V gave up 1 base and J gave up 2 bases, with 7 bases separating them. DNA for the CDR3: TGTGCCAGCAGCTTAGGCGCGGTCACAGATACGCAGTATTTT. Translated: CASSLGAVTDTQYF.

The chain links TRBV19 to TRBJ2-1, with 7 bases fitting TRBD2. Germline values: CDR1 LNHDA, CDR2 SQIVND (reference sequence). This CDR3 has 14 amino acids. J lost 10 bases, V lost 1 base, and 7 bases had no gene match. In DNA, the CDR3 is TGTGCCAGTAGTATAGGGGGAGGGTGGGAGGAGCAGTTCTTC. Protein product: CASSIGGGWEEQFF.

The chain recombines TRBV7-9 with TRBJ2-4; 14 positions match TRBD2. The CDR3 consists of 18 residues. The junction had 6 bases not matched to a gene; V was cut back by 5 bases and J by 0 bases. Germline CDR1 reads SEHNR; CDR2 reads FQNEAQ (reference sequence). The CDR3 here is CASSAGTSGGLAKNIQYF. The CDR3 DNA follows: TGTGCCAGCAGCGCCGGGACTAGCGGGGGATTAGCCAAAAACATTCAGTACTTC.

This clone was counted between two and nine times. The rearrangement uses TRBV7-9 and TRBJ1-4, with 8 positions matching TRBD1. CDR3 length: 16 residues. CDR1 and CDR2 (germline): SEHNR, FQNEAQ (reference sequence). V shed 5 bases and J 7 bases; nucleotides not matched to a gene: 12. The CDR3 is CASSPTPTGVGEKLFF. The CDR3 coding sequence is TGTGCCAGCAGCCCAACACCGACAGGGGTTGGTGAAAAACTGTTTTTT.

V gene TRBV7-2 combines with J gene TRBJ2-7; the D gene is possibly TRBD1 (5 bases). V lost 3 bases and J lost 6, with 15 bases in between. Germline loops: CDR1 SGHTA, CDR2 FQGNSA. The CDR3 length is 14 residues. The CDR3, as DNA: TGTGCCAGCAGCTTCAAAGGGGTAATGCTCGAGCAGTACTTC. It translates to CASSFKGVMLEQYF.

The J gene is TRBJ1-5, the V gene TRBV15; D not certain. The CDR3 consists of 15 residues. V was cut by 3 bases and J by 2 bases, with 11 bases left in between. From germline, CDR1 is LNHNV and CDR2 YYDKDF (reference sequence). CDR3 protein: CATSRERSGNQPQHF. The DNA of the CDR3 is TGTGCCACCAGCAGGGAGAGGAGTGGCAATCAGCCCCAGCATTTT.